What follows are 8 T cell receptor beta chains derived from one specimen sequenced in a study of immune evolution from preneoplasia to lung adenocarcinoma. Data came from immunoSEQ multiplex PCR; TCRdb stores just in-frame clones and leaves some out. Among under 4,000 clones listed, around four fifths were seen once. The sample consisted of FFPE adjacent normal lung tissue. The source is a person aged 40 to 49 with lung adenocarcinoma.

This chain joins TRBV10-1 and TRBJ2-1, with TRBD1 matching 10 bases. Trimming cost V 3 bases and J 5 bases; bases outside gene matches: 4. Germline CDR1 reads WNHNN; CDR2 reads SYGVQD (reference sequence). This CDR3 is built from 15 residues. In nucleotides, the CDR3 is TGCGCCAGCAGTGAAGGACAGGGGGTTAACAATGAGCAGTTCTTC. Encoded protein: CASSEGQGVNNEQFF.

This clone was picked up a small number of times. The chain joins TRBV7-2 to TRBJ2-7; D unresolved. V lost 7 bases, J lost 5 bases, and 15 bases lay in between. CDR3 length equals 13 residues. Germline V gene lookup returns CDR1 SGHTA and CDR2 FQGNSA. CDR3 nucleotides: TGTGCCAGCAAATCATACCTAGAGGACGAGCAGTACTTC. Its translation: CASKSYLEDEQYF. Drawing the rest from reference TRBV7-2 and TRBJ2-7, the complete variable domain is GAGVSQSPSNKVTEKGKDVELRCDPISGHTALYWYRQSLGQGLEFLIYFQGNSAPDKSGLPSDRFSAERTGGSVSTLTIQRTQQEDSAVYLCASKSYLEDEQYFGPGTRLTVT.

The chain links TRBV5-1 to TRBJ1-5; a weak D match, TRBD1 (5 bases). CDR1 and CDR2 (germline): SGHRS, YFSETQ. The CDR3 runs 15 residues. The ends were cut back, 2 bases at V and 2 bases at J, with 11 bases in the middle. The CDR3 spells CASSFAGSGNQPQHF. The CDR3 bases are TGCGCCAGCAGCTTCGCAGGGTCGGGCAATCAGCCCCAGCATTTT.

The chain uses TRBV30 and TRBJ2-2; 7 nucleotides match TRBD2. This CDR3 is 13 amino acids long. With V trimmed by 4 bases and J by 5 bases, 4 bases remained unmatched. Germline lookup yields CDR1 GTSNPN and CDR2 SVGIG (reference sequence). The CDR3 spells CAWISGETGELFF. CDR3 bases: TGTGCCTGGATAAGCGGGGAGACCGGGGAGCTGTTTTTT.

V gene TRBV6-1 combines with J gene TRBJ2-7; D is ambiguous. Germline lookup yields CDR1 MNHNS and CDR2 SASEGT. V gave up 4 bases and J gave up 0 bases, with 7 bases separating them. The CDR3 sequence is 13 residues long. CDR3 region: CASSGSFSYEQYF. The CDR3 region has the DNA TGTGCCAGCAGTGGGTCTTTCTCCTACGAGCAGTACTTC.

The chain recombines TRBV7-8 with TRBJ1-2, with D tentatively TRBD1 (6 bases). Trimming removed 5 bases from V and 4 bases from J, with 20 bases in between. Germline assignment: CDR1 SGHVS and CDR2 FQNEAQ. The CDR3 extends over 16 amino acids. CDR3 protein: CASSLKQGPTSYGYTF. CDR3 sequence (DNA): TGTGCCAGCAGCCTGAAACAGGGCCCCACATCCTATGGCTACACCTTC.

V gene TRBV10-3 combines with J gene TRBJ2-1, with 12 bases aligning to TRBD1. There are 17 residues in the CDR3. In germline, CDR1 is ENHRY, CDR2 SYGVKD. Trimming cost V 0 bases and J 8 bases; bases outside gene matches: 8. CDR3: CAISESRGQGARHEQFF. CDR3 nucleotide sequence: TGTGCCATCAGTGAGTCGAGGGGACAGGGGGCAAGACATGAGCAGTTCTTC.

The chain couples TRBV9 to TRBJ2-3; 10 nucleotides match TRBD1. The CDR3 loop spans 16 amino acids. The germline V gene encodes CDR1 SGDLS and CDR2 YYNGEE. V lost 2 bases, J lost 4 bases, and 7 bases stayed unmatched. CDR3 coding DNA: TGTGCCAGCAGCGTCCGACAGGGGGCGCTTGCAGATACGCAGTATTTT. Amino acids: CASSVRQGALADTQYF.